Following are 22 T cell receptor beta chains from one sample sequenced in a study of beta chain features in type 1 diabetes. The sequenced template was cDNA made from the entire isolated RNA. Only in-frame clones appear in the TCRdb table, and some are missing; sequencing was by immunoSEQ multiplex PCR. Here the sample spans about 350,000 clones, around a fifth being singletons. Sequenced: naive CD4+ T cells from blood. These receptors originate from a woman aged 18-30 years in good health.

The chain links TRBV30 to TRBJ2-7, with TRBD2 matching over 11 bases. Germline trimming cut 0 bases from V and 3 bases from J; bases unmatched to any gene: 7. The germline V gene has CDR1 GTSNPN and CDR2 SVGIG (reference sequence). This CDR3 contains 16 residues. Here the CDR3 DNA reads TGTGCCTGGAGTGTCGGTACTAGCGGGAGATTCTACGAGCAGTACTTC. It specifies CAWSVGTSGRFYEQYF. The variable domain in full, completed from reference TRBV30 and TRBJ2-7, reads SQTIHQWPATLVQPVGSPLSLECTVEGTSNPNLYWYRQAAGRGLQLLFYSVGIGQISSEVPQNLSASRPQDRQFILSSKKLLLSDSGFYLCAWSVGTSGRFYEQYFGPGTRLTVT.

This clone was seen only a few times. The V and J genes are TRBV14 and TRBJ1-2, with no clear D. CDR1 is SGHDN and CDR2 is FVKESK in the germline V gene. V was clipped by 5 bases and J by 0 bases, with 7 bases between them. The CDR3 covers 13 residues. The CDR3 loop is CASSRETNYGYTF. CDR3 sequence (DNA): TGTGCCAGCAGCAGGGAGACTAACTATGGCTACACCTTC.

This clone was counted between two and nine times. The chain joins TRBV29-1 to TRBJ2-5; 10 bases map to TRBD2. V was pared by 7 bases and J by 6 bases, with 2 bases of the junction left unmatched. The CDR3 length is 11 residues. Germline V CDR1 and CDR2: SQVTM, ANQGSEA. The CDR3 coding sequence is TGCAGCGAGACTAGCGGGCAGACCCAGTACTTC. It translates to CSETSGQTQYF.

On this clone itself: Its ends do not fully match the called genes, so a read error is possible. V and J are TRBV19 and TRBJ1-1, with D possibly being TRBD1 (5 bases). The CDR3 has 13 amino acids. Per the germline V gene, CDR1 is LNHDA and CDR2 is SQIVND (reference sequence). The CDR3 nucleotides read TGTGCCAGTAGTTTAGACAGGAACACTGAAGCTTTCTTT. Translation: CASSLDRNTEAFF.

This clone has only a few counts. The V and J genes are TRBV9 and TRBJ2-1; 9 bases are shared with TRBD2. The germline V gene has CDR1 SGDLS and CDR2 YYNGEE. CDR3 length: 15 residues. With V trimmed by 0 bases and J by 5 bases, 3 bases remained unmatched. The CDR3 DNA reads TGTGCCAGCAGCGTAGCGACTAGCGGTAACAATGAGCAGTTCTTC. This translates into CASSVATSGNNEQFF. The variable domain in full, with the rest retrieved from reference TRBV9 and TRBJ2-1, is DSGVTQTPKHLITATGQRVTLRCSPRSGDLSVYWYQQSLDQGLQFLIQYYNGEERAKGNILERFSAQQFPDLHSELNLSSLELGDSALYFCASSVATSGNNEQFFGPGTRLTVL.

This clone turned up a few times. The chain couples TRBV29-1 to TRBJ2-1; weak D call: TRBD2 (5 bases). The CDR3 length is 18 residues. With 3 bases removed from V and 5 bases from J, the gap between germline ends came to 26 bases. Per germline, CDR1 SQVTM and CDR2 ANQGSEA. The CDR3 DNA is TGCAGCGTTGATTCCTTGGCTAGCCGGACGACCGGGGACAATGAGCAGTTCTTC. Encoded protein: CSVDSLASRTTGDNEQFF.

The V gene is TRBV14, the J gene TRBJ2-2; D remains ambiguous. Germline-derived CDR1 and CDR2 are SGHDN and FVKESK. Trimming left V 6 bases short and J 4 bases short, with 12 bases between. This CDR3 has 14 residues. CDR3 bases: TGTGCCAGCAGTCGAACAGCTATCACCGGGGAGCTGTTTTTT. Translated, it gives CASSRTAITGELFF. Complete variable domain (other parts from reference TRBV14 and TRBJ2-2): EAGVTQFPSHSVIEKGQTVTLRCDPISGHDNLYWYRRVMGKEIKFLLHFVKESKQDESGMPNNRFLAERTGGTYSTLKVQPAELEDSGVYFCASSRTAITGELFFGEGSRLTVL.

This clone was counted only a few times. The chain recombines TRBV2 with TRBJ2-1; 12 nucleotides align to TRBD2. With V trimmed by 7 bases and J by 7 bases, 11 bases remained unmatched. The CDR3 consists of 16 residues. CDR1 and CDR2 from the germline V gene are SNHLY and FYNNEI. The CDR3 reads CASNPLAGGQVNEQFF. CDR3 sequence (DNA): TGTGCCAGCAACCCTCTAGCGGGAGGGCAAGTGAATGAGCAGTTCTTC.

This clone came up once. The chain recombines TRBV18 with TRBJ1-2; the D is unclear. V lost 4 bases, J lost 2 bases, and 14 bases lay in between. The CDR3 extends over 15 amino acids. Germline-derived CDR1 and CDR2 are KGHSH and LQKENI. CDR3 DNA sequence: TGTGCCAGCTCACTAGGAGAGGGCACCAACTATGGCTACACCTTC. It is translated as CASSLGEGTNYGYTF.

This clone came up a few times. The chain carries TRBV7-9 and TRBJ1-2; 8 bases are shared with TRBD1. Germline assignment: CDR1 SEHNR and CDR2 FQNEAQ (reference sequence). The CDR3 loop spans 13 amino acids. Trimming removed 1 base from V and 6 bases from J; junction bases left unmatched: 1. CDR3 DNA sequence: TGTGCCAGCAGCTTAGGCAGGGGGCATGGCTACACCTTC. Protein product: CASSLGRGHGYTF.

The chain couples TRBV14 to TRBJ2-5, with a possible D match to TRBD2 (6 bases). This CDR3 comprises 13 residues. Trimming pared 5 bases from V and 5 bases from J, leaving 12 bases between. Germline V gives CDR1 SGHDN, CDR2 FVKESK. The CDR3 nucleotides read TGTGCCAGCAGCACTGGGGGGATTGAGACCCAGTACTTC. Protein: CASSTGGIETQYF.

A few counts support this clone. This rearrangement joins TRBV5-4 to TRBJ2-3; 12 positions agree with TRBD2. Germline trimming cut 4 bases from V and 1 base from J; bases unmatched to any gene: 10. Germline V gene sequence: CDR1 SGHNT, CDR2 YYREEE (reference sequence). This CDR3 has 18 residues. For the CDR3, the DNA is TGTGCCAGCAGCGGTACTAGCGGGGGGCCGCTCGGCACAGATACGCAGTATTTT. It specifies CASSGTSGGPLGTDTQYF.

The CDR3 sequence is CASSVDSNSYNEQFF. CDR3 nucleotide sequence: TGTGCCAGCAGCGTAGACTCAAATTCCTACAATGAGCAGTTCTTC. This chain joins TRBV9 and TRBJ2-1; no clear D gene. V dropped 0 bases and J dropped 1 base, with 8 bases sitting between them. Germline assignment: CDR1 SGDLS and CDR2 YYNGEE. This CDR3 region has 15 residues.

The table lists this clone with a few counts. The CDR3 spells CAWSVSYGGGTQYF. DNA of the CDR3: TGTGCCTGGAGTGTATCTTACGGCGGGGGGACCCAGTACTTC. The chain is built from TRBV30 and TRBJ2-5; 7 nucleotides agree with TRBD2. The V segment lost 0 bases and the J segment 7 bases; nucleotides outside the gene matches: 8. This CDR3 contains 14 residues. Germline CDR1 and CDR2: GTSNPN and SVGIG (reference sequence).

This clone was detected a few times. The CDR3 nucleotides are TGCGCCAGCAGCCGGGAGACAGGGGTGGTTCAGCCCCAGCATTTT. Translating it yields CASSRETGVVQPQHF. The rearrangement uses TRBV4-1 and TRBJ1-5; 8 positions agree with TRBD1. Germline V gives CDR1 MGHRA, CDR2 YSYEKL. CDR3 length: 15 amino acids. The V and J ends lost 4 bases and 6 bases, in that order; junction bases with no gene match: 8.

The sample holds a few counts of this clone. This rearrangement joins TRBV29-1 to TRBJ1-5, with 7 positions matching TRBD1. CDR1 and CDR2 from the germline V gene are SQVTM and ANQGSEA. J was trimmed by 0 bases and V by 7 bases; bases with no gene match: 9. The CDR3 spans 15 residues. CDR3 sequence: CSALEGAYSNQPQHF. In nucleotides, the CDR3 is TGCAGCGCCCTCGAGGGGGCCTATAGCAATCAGCCCCAGCATTTT.

The table lists this clone with a few counts. V and J are TRBV30 and TRBJ2-7; 9 bases match TRBD2. The CDR3 is 15 amino acids. Per the germline V gene, CDR1 is GTSNPN and CDR2 is SVGIG (reference sequence). V shed 1 base and J 0 bases; nucleotides not matched to a gene: 4. The CDR3 protein is CAWSALAGSSYEQYF. Here the CDR3 DNA reads TGTGCCTGGAGTGCGCTAGCGGGGAGCTCCTACGAGCAGTACTTC.

This chain links TRBV14 with TRBJ2-7; 8 positions match TRBD2. CDR1 and CDR2 (germline): SGHDN, FVKESK. This CDR3 contains 14 residues. V was clipped by 4 bases and J by 7 bases; unmatched bases: 9. CDR3 DNA: TGTGCCAGCAGCCTTACTAGCGGCGTTGGGGAGCAGTACTTC. This codes for CASSLTSGVGEQYF.

The chain uses TRBV30 and TRBJ2-1, with 8 bases fitting TRBD2. The CDR3 runs 11 residues. Germline CDR1 GTSNPN, CDR2 SVGIG (reference sequence). Trimming cost V 5 bases and J 9 bases; bases outside gene matches: 3. CDR3 sequence (DNA): TGTGCCTGGGCCCGGGGGGGTGAGCAGTTCTTC. It specifies CAWARGGEQFF.

There are a few counts of this clone. This sequence joins TRBV4-1 and TRBJ2-5; 14 positions agree with TRBD2. Germline CDR1 and CDR2: MGHRA and YSYEKL. With V trimmed by 1 base and J by 5 bases, 6 bases remained unmatched. CDR3 length equals 17 residues. The CDR3 DNA reads as TGCGCCAGCAGCCAAGTCGGACTAGCGGGGGGCGGGGAGACCCAGTACTTC. Residues: CASSQVGLAGGGETQYF.

This chain joins TRBV5-1 and TRBJ2-1, with 9 bases identical to TRBD2. The germline V gene has CDR1 SGHRS and CDR2 YFSETQ. This CDR3 comprises 17 residues. J gave up 7 bases and V 0 bases, and 11 bases lay outside the gene matches. The CDR3 loop is CASSLAWRGRARNEQFF. Here the CDR3 DNA reads TGCGCCAGCAGCTTGGCCTGGCGCGGGAGGGCGCGAAATGAGCAGTTCTTC.

The V call is TRBV30, the J call TRBJ1-2, with D perhaps matching TRBD1 (6 bases). The ends were cut back, 3 bases at V and 2 bases at J, with 13 bases in the middle. This CDR3 has 14 amino acids. Germline V gene lookup returns CDR1 GTSNPN and CDR2 SVGIG (reference sequence). CDR3 sequence (DNA): TGTGCCTGGAGCACCGCGGGGGGCAACTATGGCTACACCTTC. It translates to CAWSTAGGNYGYTF. The whole variable domain, filled in from reference TRBV30 and TRBJ1-2, reads SQTIHQWPATLVQPVGSPLSLECTVEGTSNPNLYWYRQAAGRGLQLLFYSVGIGQISSEVPQNLSASRPQDRQFILSSKKLLLSDSGFYLCAWSTAGGNYGYTFGSGTRLTVV.